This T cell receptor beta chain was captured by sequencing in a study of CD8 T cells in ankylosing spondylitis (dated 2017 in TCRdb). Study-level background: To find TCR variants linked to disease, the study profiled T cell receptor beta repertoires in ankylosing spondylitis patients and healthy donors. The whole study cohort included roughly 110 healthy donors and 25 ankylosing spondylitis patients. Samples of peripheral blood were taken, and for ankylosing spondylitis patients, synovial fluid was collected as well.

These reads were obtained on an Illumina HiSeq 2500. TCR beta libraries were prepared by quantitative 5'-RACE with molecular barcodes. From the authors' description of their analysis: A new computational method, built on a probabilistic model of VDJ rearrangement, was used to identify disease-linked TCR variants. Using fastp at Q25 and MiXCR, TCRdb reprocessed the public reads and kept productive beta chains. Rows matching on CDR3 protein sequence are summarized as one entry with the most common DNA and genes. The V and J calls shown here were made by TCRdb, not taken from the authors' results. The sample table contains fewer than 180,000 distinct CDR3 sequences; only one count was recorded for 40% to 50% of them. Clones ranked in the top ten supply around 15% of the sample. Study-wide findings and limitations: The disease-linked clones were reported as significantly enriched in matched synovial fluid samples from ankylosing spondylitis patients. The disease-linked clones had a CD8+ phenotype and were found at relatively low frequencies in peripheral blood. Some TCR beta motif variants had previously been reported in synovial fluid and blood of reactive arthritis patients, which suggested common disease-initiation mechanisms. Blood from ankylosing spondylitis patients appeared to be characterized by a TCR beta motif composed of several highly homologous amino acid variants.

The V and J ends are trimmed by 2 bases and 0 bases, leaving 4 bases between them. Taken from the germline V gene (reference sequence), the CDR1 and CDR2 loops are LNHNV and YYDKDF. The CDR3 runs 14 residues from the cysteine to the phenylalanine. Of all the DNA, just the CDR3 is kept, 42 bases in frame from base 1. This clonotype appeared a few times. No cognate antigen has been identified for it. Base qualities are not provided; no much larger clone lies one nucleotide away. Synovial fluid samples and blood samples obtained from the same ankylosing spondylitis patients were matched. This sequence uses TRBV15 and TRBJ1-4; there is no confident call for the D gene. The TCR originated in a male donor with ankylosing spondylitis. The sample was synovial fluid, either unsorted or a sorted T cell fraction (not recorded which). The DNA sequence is TGTGCCACCAGCAGACCGGCAACTAATGAAAAACTGTTTTTT. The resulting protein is CATSRPATNEKLFF. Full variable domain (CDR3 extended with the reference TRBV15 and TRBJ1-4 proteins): DAMVIQNPRYQVTQFGKPVTLSCSQTLNHNVMYWYQQKSSQAPKLLFHYYDKDFNNEADTPDNFQSRRPNTSFCFLDIRSPGLGDTAMYLCATSRPATNEKLFFGSGTQLSVL.